Each of the 16 T cell receptor beta chains below was sequenced from the same sample in a study of T cells expressing NK-cell markers (dated by TCRdb to about 2020). Libraries were built with 5' RACE. The sequencer listed for this sample is Illumina HiSeq 2000. TCRdb reprocessed the reads, and each CDR3 protein sequence is entered once, without DNA. The table held for this sample gives 160,000 or so distinct CDR3 sequences. Of the sample, around a sixth falls within the top ten clones. Material: blood T cells: a sorted CD56 or NKG2C T cell subset, CD4+ or CD8+ T cells, or bulk PBMC T cells (not recorded which). The receptors here all came from a woman between 18 and 70 years old in good health.

The chain recombines TRBV29-1 with TRBJ2-7; TCRdb indicates TRBD2, and absent DNA this call remains unverified. This CDR3 has 12 amino acids. CDR1 is SQVTM and CDR2 is ANQGSEA in the germline V gene. CDR3 sequence: CSELAGGYEQYF.

The V and J genes are TRBV5-1 and TRBJ1-1. The V gene's germline CDR1 is SGHRS and CDR2 YFSETQ. The CDR3 totals 12 residues. Here the CDR3 reads CASSFEGELAFF.

The V call is TRBV5-1, the J call TRBJ2-7. Germline CDR1 and CDR2: SGHRS and YFSETQ. The CDR3 is 14 amino acids. CDR3: CASSSITNSYEQYF.

The chain uses TRBV7-2 and TRBJ2-1; TCRdb outputs TRBD2, but without DNA this stays unchecked. The germline gives CDR1 SGHTA, CDR2 FQGNSA. CDR3 length: 15 residues. The chain's CDR3 is CASSLGSGGIDEQFF. Combining the CDR3 with reference TRBV7-2 and TRBJ2-1 gives the whole variable domain GAGVSQSPSNKVTEKGKDVELRCDPISGHTALYWYRQSLGQGLEFLIYFQGNSAPDKSGLPSDRFSAERTGGSVSTLTIQRTQQEDSAVYLCASSLGSGGIDEQFFGPGTRLTVL.

The chain carries TRBV5-1 and TRBJ2-1; TCRdb's D call, TRBD1, is unchecked because there is no DNA. The CDR3 runs 15 residues. Germline CDR1 reads SGHRS; CDR2 reads YFSETQ. The CDR3 reads CASSLSGGALDEQFF.

The chain links TRBV7-9 to TRBJ1-1. Germline V gives CDR1 SEHNR, CDR2 FQNEAQ (reference sequence). CDR3 size: 12 residues. CDR3 region: CASSLPQLEAFF.

The rearrangement links TRBV2 to TRBJ2-5. This CDR3 spans 12 amino acids. Germline V lookup: CDR1 SNHLY, CDR2 FYNNEI. CDR3 region: CASTGQTETQYF.

V and J are TRBV7-2 and TRBJ2-2. Per germline, CDR1 SGHTA and CDR2 FQGNSA. This CDR3 spans 15 amino acids. CDR3 protein: CASTRASGNTGELFF.

J is TRBJ2-5 and V is TRBV25-1; TCRdb designates TRBD2, a call that cannot be tested without DNA. CDR1 and CDR2 from the germline V gene are MGHDK and SYGVNS. The CDR3 loop spans 16 amino acids. The CDR3 is CASSALADGLRATQYF.

This chain joins TRBV7-8 and TRBJ2-7; the TCRdb D gene call, TRBD1, has no DNA to confirm it. The length of the CDR3 is 15 residues. The germline V gene has CDR1 SGHVS and CDR2 FQNEAQ. CDR3 loop: CASSSTHRVENEQYF.

The rearrangement links TRBV14 to TRBJ2-1; the TRBD2 assignment by TCRdb is unverifiable without DNA. Germline loops: CDR1 SGHDN, CDR2 FVKESK. The CDR3 runs to 17 residues. Here the CDR3 reads CASSQGPQREIRNEQFF.

The rearrangement uses TRBV12-3 or TRBV12-4 and TRBJ2-7; no DNA is available, so the TRBD2 call from TCRdb remains unchecked. The CDR3 has 13 residues. CDR3 protein: CASSQGLPYEQYF.

The J gene is TRBJ2-7, the V gene TRBV5-5. The CDR3 sequence is 14 residues long. Germline CDR1 reads SGHKS; CDR2 reads YYEKEE (reference sequence). The CDR3 region is CASSFMSVTYEQYF.

The gene calls are TRBV10-3 and TRBJ2-7; TCRdb picks TRBD1, but there is no DNA to check that call. The CDR3 totals 13 residues. Germline values: CDR1 ENHRY, CDR2 SYGVKD. CDR3 protein: CAISPTGAYEQYF.

The chain employs TRBV11-3 and TRBJ2-5. The CDR3 runs 15 residues. Germline lookup yields CDR1 SGHNT and CDR2 YENEEA. The CDR3: CASSLSSGARETQYF.

The chain carries TRBV5-1 and TRBJ2-3. This CDR3 spans 13 amino acids. In germline, CDR1 is SGHRS, CDR2 YFSETQ. This chain's CDR3 is CASSVLGTDTQYF.